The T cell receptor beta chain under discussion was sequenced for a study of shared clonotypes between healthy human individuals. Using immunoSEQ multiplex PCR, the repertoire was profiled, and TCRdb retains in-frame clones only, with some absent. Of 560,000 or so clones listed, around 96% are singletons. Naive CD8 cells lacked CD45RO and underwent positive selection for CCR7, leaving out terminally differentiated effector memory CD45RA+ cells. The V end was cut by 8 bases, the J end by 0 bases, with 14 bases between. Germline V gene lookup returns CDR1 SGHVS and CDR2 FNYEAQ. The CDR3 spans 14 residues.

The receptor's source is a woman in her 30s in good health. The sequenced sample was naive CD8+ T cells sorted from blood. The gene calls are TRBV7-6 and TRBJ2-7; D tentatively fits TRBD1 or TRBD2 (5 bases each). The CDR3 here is CASAKGRSSYEQYF. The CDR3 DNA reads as TGTGCCAGCGCCAAGGGACGGTCCTCCTACGAGCAGTACTTC.